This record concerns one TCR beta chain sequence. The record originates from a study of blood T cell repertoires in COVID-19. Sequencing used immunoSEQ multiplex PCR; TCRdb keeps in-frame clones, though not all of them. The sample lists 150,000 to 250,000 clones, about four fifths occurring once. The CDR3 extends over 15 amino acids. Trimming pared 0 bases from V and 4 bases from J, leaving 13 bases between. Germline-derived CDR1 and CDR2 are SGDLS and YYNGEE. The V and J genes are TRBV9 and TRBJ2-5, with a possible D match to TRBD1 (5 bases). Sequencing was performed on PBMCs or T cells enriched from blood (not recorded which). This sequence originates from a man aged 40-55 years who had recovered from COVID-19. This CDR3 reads CASSVEPGPRETQYF. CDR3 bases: TGTGCCAGCAGCGTAGAGCCAGGGCCGCGAGAGACCCAGTACTTC. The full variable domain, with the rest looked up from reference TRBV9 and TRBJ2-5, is DSGVTQTPKHLITATGQRVTLRCSPRSGDLSVYWYQQSLDQGLQFLIQYYNGEERAKGNILERFSAQQFPDLHSELNLSSLELGDSALYFCASSVEPGPRETQYFGPGTRLLVL.